The 14 T cell receptor beta chains below come from one sample, sequenced in a study of Ad26.COV2.S vaccination and SARS-CoV-2 variants. Noted treatment: around 19 received Ad26.COV2.S at low or high dose, single or two shots; 5 received placebo; per-sample allocation not given. Repertoires come from day 63 after the first vaccine or placebo injection. Repertoires were generated with immunoSEQ multiplex PCR, while TCRdb's copy carries only in-frame clones and drops some. This sample yields 300,000 to 350,000 clones, of which over 80% are seen a single time; 2.1% belongs to the top ten. Sequencing was performed on peripheral blood, taken in a trial of Ad26.COV2.S vaccine versus placebo. The receptors shown here come from a person aged 18-60 years who received the Ad26.COV2.S COVID-19 vaccine or a placebo.

Comments on this clone: An end of the junction does not agree with germline; a read error may underlie this. The gene calls are TRBV7-2 and TRBJ2-2; D gene ambiguous. CDR1 is SGHTA and CDR2 is FQGNSA in the germline V gene. The CDR3 extends over 16 amino acids. The CDR3 reads CASNLEAGANTGELFF. The CDR3 DNA is TGTGCCAGCAACTTAGAGGCAGGTGCGAACACCGGGGAGCTGTTTTTT.

The chain joins TRBV2 to TRBJ2-7; D unclear. The V gene's germline CDR1 is SNHLY and CDR2 FYNNEI. V lost 2 bases and J 2 bases, leaving 10 bases between the germline ends. The CDR3 extends over 14 amino acids. This CDR3 reads CASSESARAYEQYF. As DNA, the CDR3 is TGTGCCAGCAGTGAATCAGCCCGGGCCTACGAGCAGTACTTC.

With respect to this clone: This sample includes further DNA sequences coding for the same CDR3. This chain uses TRBV28 with TRBJ2-1; 7 nucleotides line up with TRBD1. The CDR3 has 14 amino acids. Trimming removed 4 bases from V and 3 bases from J; junction bases left unmatched: 3. Germline CDR1 MDHEN, CDR2 SYDVKM. The CDR3 sequence is CASSSTGLYNEQFF. CDR3 bases: TGTGCCAGCAGTTCGACAGGGCTCTACAATGAGCAGTTCTTC.

This chain connects TRBV9 to TRBJ2-3; TRBD2 agrees at 8 bases. The J segment lost 2 bases and the V segment lost 3 bases, leaving 11 bases of the junction unmatched. Looked up from germline, CDR1 is SGDLS and CDR2 is YYNGEE. This CDR3 spans 17 amino acids. The CDR3 protein is CASSEGWVAGPTDTQYF. The CDR3 coding sequence is TGTGCCAGCAGCGAAGGATGGGTAGCGGGGCCCACAGATACGCAGTATTTT.

V is TRBV5-1 and J is TRBJ2-1; D perhaps matches TRBD1 (5 bases). Germline V gene sequence: CDR1 SGHRS, CDR2 YFSETQ. V lost 4 bases and J lost 3, with 11 bases in between. There are 14 residues in the CDR3. The CDR3 protein is CASSRARDYNEQFF. Written as DNA, the CDR3 is TGCGCCAGCAGCCGAGCCAGGGACTACAATGAGCAGTTCTTC.

The chain is built from TRBV6-4 and TRBJ1-2, with D perhaps TRBD1 (5 bases). There are 16 residues in the CDR3. Per the germline V gene, CDR1 is MRHNA and CDR2 is SNTAGT. With 0 bases removed from V and 7 bases from J, the gap between germline ends came to 18 bases. CDR3 sequence reads: CASSDSPGRVIGGYTF. The CDR3 region has the DNA TGTGCCAGCAGTGACTCCCCGGGACGGGTAATCGGTGGCTACACCTTC.

The J gene is TRBJ2-6, the V gene TRBV5-1; a possible D gene is TRBD2 (5 bases). The length of the CDR3 is 17 residues. The germline gives CDR1 SGHRS, CDR2 YFSETQ. Trimming removed 0 bases at V and 2 bases at J, with 12 bases between. For the CDR3, the DNA is TGCGCCAGCAGCTTGGCATCGGGGAGCCCTGGGGCCAACGTCCTGACTTTC. This sequence encodes CASSLASGSPGANVLTF.

The chain combines TRBV7-2 with TRBJ1-5, with D perhaps matching TRBD1 (6 bases). This CDR3 is built from 16 residues. In germline, CDR1 is SGHTA, CDR2 FQGNSA. The V and J ends lost 1 base and 4 bases respectively, with 14 bases between them. Here the CDR3 reads CASSLVGTPLNQPQHF. DNA for the CDR3: TGTGCCAGCAGCTTAGTCGGGACACCGCTTAATCAGCCCCAGCATTTT.

V gene TRBV2 combines with J gene TRBJ1-4; D unclear. There are 13 residues in the CDR3. Trimming stripped 10 bases from V and 7 bases from J, with 16 bases between. Germline CDR1 is SNHLY and CDR2 is FYNNEI. CDR3 nucleotide sequence: TGTGCCACCCAAGGAAGGTGGGTTGAAAAACTGTTTTTT. Encoded protein: CATQGRWVEKLFF.

The rearrangement joins TRBV7-9 to TRBJ1-6; maybe TRBD1 (6 bases). Germline-derived CDR1 and CDR2 are SEHNR and FQNEAQ (reference sequence). V lost 5 bases to trimming and J lost 7 bases, with 15 bases between them. The CDR3 consists of 15 residues. CDR3 sequence: CASSPGGGWNSPLHF. CDR3 sequence (DNA): TGTGCCAGCAGCCCGGGAGGGGGGTGGAATTCACCCCTCCACTTT.

This chain links TRBV28 with TRBJ1-4; D is possibly TRBD1 (6 bases). V was cut by 5 bases and J by 4 bases, with 8 bases left in between. The CDR3 is 13 amino acids. Germline V gives CDR1 MDHEN, CDR2 SYDVKM. Here the CDR3 reads CASSGQFNEKLFF. CDR3 DNA: TGTGCCAGCAGTGGACAGTTTAATGAAAAACTGTTTTTT.

J is TRBJ1-1 and V is TRBV4-1, with no clear D. The CDR3 contains 15 residues. V was clipped by 1 base and J by 5 bases, with 14 bases between them. In germline, CDR1 is MGHRA, CDR2 YSYEKL. The CDR3 nucleotides are TGCGCCAGCAGCCAAGCTCCCGACGGAGAAACTGAAGCTTTCTTT. It specifies CASSQAPDGETEAFF.

V and J are TRBV24-1 and TRBJ2-3; 12 bases fit TRBD2. Trimming removed 3 bases from V and 3 bases from J; junction bases left unmatched: 6. This CDR3 has 17 residues. Germline-derived CDR1 and CDR2 are KGHDR and SFDVKD. Here the CDR3 DNA reads TGTGCCACCAGTGATCCCCCCGGGACTAGCGGGACAGATACGCAGTATTTT. Amino acids: CATSDPPGTSGTDTQYF.

The J gene is TRBJ1-2, the V gene TRBV19; D is ambiguous. CDR1 and CDR2 from the germline V gene are LNHDA and SQIVND (reference sequence). The ends were cut back, 11 bases at V and 5 bases at J, with 6 bases in the middle. The CDR3 loop spans 9 amino acids. The CDR3, as DNA: TGTGCCCAGCGATATGGCTACACCTTC. Amino acid sequence: CAQRYGYTF.